This entry concerns a single T cell receptor (beta chain). This sample is part of a study of cytomegalovirus exposure and HLA in healthy donors. Vbeta (60) and Jbeta (13) primers were used in the PCR. Data came from immunoSEQ multiplex PCR; TCRdb stores just in-frame clones and leaves some out. Recorded here are 130,000 or so clones; the top ten clones represent about 2.2%. This clonotype was obtained from a woman aged 18-29 years in good health and CMV-seronegative. The sample comprised PBMCs.

CDR3 bases: TGTGCCAGCAGCCTCGGGACAGCGTATGGCTACACCTTC. Translating gives CASSLGTAYGYTF. The rearrangement joins TRBV5-5 to TRBJ1-2, with 7 bases aligning to TRBD1. The CDR3 runs to 13 residues. Germline V gene lookup returns CDR1 SGHKS and CDR2 YYEKEE (reference sequence). J gave up 5 bases and V 4 bases, and 5 bases lay outside the gene matches.